This entry is about one T cell receptor beta chain. Trimming left V 5 bases short and J 7 bases short, with 14 bases between. The CDR3 consists of 13 residues. Germline CDR1 is SGHTA and CDR2 is FQGNSA. The data originate from a study of blood T cell repertoires in COVID-19. The wider study: Nucleic acid was either cDNA or gDNA, and it came from T cells, B-cell-depleted T cells, or PBMCs.

Per the original data handling: By means of reference gene primer amplification, nucleated cell counts were estimated. TCRdb keeps only in-frame clones here, not all; method: immunoSEQ multiplex PCR. V and J calls and clone size are as listed in that table; D and trimming were resolved from the DNA. The data show under 300,000 clones, 87% seen once. Individuals aged about 18 to 90 years were recruited from 24 US areas. In assigning cohorts, the study relied on participant-reported clinical history. Sequenced sample: PBMCs or T cells enriched from blood (not recorded which). J is TRBJ1-1 and V is TRBV7-2, with D unclear. This clonotype originated in a woman younger than 45 with acute COVID-19. CDR3 sequence: CASSAQEGGEAFF. The DNA for the CDR3 is TGTGCCAGCAGCGCCCAGGAGGGTGGTGAAGCTTTCTTT.